The 2 T cell receptor beta chains below were found in one sample sequenced in a study of post-analysis software for immune sequencing data. Study conclusions and caveats: In patients, about five TRBV segments were more frequent than in controls, with TRBV5-6, TRBV5-1 and TRBV20-1 among them.

These TCRs are of unknown antigen specificity. Sequencing libraries made from TCR beta cDNA carried unique molecular identifiers. TCRdb re-called the PCR reads through MiXCR, storing one row per CDR3 protein. The sample shows 350,000 to 450,000 distinct CDR3 sequences, less than 35% of them seen only once. The sequenced sample consisted of blood. The receptor source for this set is a girl aged 5-17 years with multiple sclerosis.

V and J are TRBV6-2 or TRBV6-3 and TRBJ1-1; 8 bases are shared with TRBD1. The CDR3 covers 14 residues. The J segment lost 1 base and the V segment lost 2 bases, leaving 0 bases of the junction unmatched. The germline CDR1 and CDR2 sequences are MNHEY and SVGEGT. The CDR3 sequence: CASSYDRGNTEAFF. Written as DNA, the CDR3 is TGTGCCAGCAGTTACGACAGGGGGAACACTGAAGCTTTCTTT.

This clonotype has a handful of counts. The V gene is TRBV12-5, the J gene TRBJ2-3; TRBD2 aligns across 12 bases. V trimming: 0 bases; J trimming: 5 bases; junction bases outside the gene matches: 15. CDR1 is LGHNT and CDR2 is FRNRAP in the germline V gene. The CDR3 loop spans 20 amino acids. The CDR3 sequence: CASGLVLSSRTSGEIDTQYF. CDR3 nucleotides: TGTGCTAGTGGTTTGGTACTTTCGTCCAGGACTAGCGGGGAGATAGATACGCAGTATTTT. The entire variable domain, with the rest obtained from reference TRBV12-5 and TRBJ2-3, is as follows: DARVTQTPRHKVTEMGQEVTMRCQPILGHNTVFWYRQTMMQGLELLAYFRNRAPLDDSGMPKDRFSAEMPDATLATLKIQPSEPRDSAVYFCASGLVLSSRTSGEIDTQYFGPGTRLTVL.